The sequence of this T cell receptor beta chain was determined in a study of T-cell memory formation after mild COVID-19. As for the study in general: The TCR clusters were mostly specific to one donor.

General study findings and limits: Those CD4+ clones that contracted were mainly in CM and EM (CD8+ ones in EMRA). Clones shrinking from day 15 to 85 showed even CD4/CD8 mixes; later expanders tilted CD4+.

cDNA libraries for TCR alpha and TCR beta, carrying sample barcodes and UMIs, came from 5'RACE with constant-segment primers. TCRdb redid the calling of the 5' RACE reads with MiXCR, one entry per CDR3 protein. The sample comprises a few hundred thousand distinct CDR3 sequences, around a quarter of which are singletons, and approximately 13% rests with the top ten. With regard to this clonotype: What it recognizes is unknown.

The germline V gene has CDR1 MGHRA and CDR2 YSYEKL. V was trimmed by 4 bases and J by 5 bases, leaving 20 bases between them. The CDR3 sequence is 17 residues long. V is TRBV4-1 and J is TRBJ2-2; D may be TRBD1 (6 bases). The origin of this receptor is an adult woman who had mild COVID-19 (a few samples of this study predate the infection). Cell type and time point are not known. Sequencing was performed on PBMCs or a T cell subset sorted from them (not recorded which). The CDR3, as DNA: TGCGCCAGCAGCCGTCAAAGTGGGGGCAGCCAAACCGGGGAGCTGTTTTTT. Translated: CASSRQSGGSQTGELFF.